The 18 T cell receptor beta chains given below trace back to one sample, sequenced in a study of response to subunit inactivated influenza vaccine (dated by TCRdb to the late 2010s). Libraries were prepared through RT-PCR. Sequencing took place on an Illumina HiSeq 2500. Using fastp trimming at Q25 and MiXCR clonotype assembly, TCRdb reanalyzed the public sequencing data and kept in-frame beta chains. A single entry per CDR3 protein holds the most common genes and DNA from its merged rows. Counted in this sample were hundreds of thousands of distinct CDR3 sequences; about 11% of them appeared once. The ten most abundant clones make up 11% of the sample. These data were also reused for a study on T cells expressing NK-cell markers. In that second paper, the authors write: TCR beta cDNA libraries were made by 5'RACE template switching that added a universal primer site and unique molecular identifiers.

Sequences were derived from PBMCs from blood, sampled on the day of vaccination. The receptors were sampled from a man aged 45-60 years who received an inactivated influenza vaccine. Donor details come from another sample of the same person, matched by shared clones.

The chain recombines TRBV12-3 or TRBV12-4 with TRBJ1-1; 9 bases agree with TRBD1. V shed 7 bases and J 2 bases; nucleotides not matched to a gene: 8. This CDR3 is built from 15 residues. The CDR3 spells CASTRGQGGNTEAFF. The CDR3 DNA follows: TGTGCCAGCACCCGGGGACAGGGAGGTAACACTGAAGCTTTCTTT.

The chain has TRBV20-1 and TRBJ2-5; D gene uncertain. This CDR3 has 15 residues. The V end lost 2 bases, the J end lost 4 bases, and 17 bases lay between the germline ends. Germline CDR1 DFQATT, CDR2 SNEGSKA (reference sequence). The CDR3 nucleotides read TGCAGTGCTAGACGCCGGGCTAATACGGCAGAGACCCAGTACTTC. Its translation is CSARRRANTAETQYF.

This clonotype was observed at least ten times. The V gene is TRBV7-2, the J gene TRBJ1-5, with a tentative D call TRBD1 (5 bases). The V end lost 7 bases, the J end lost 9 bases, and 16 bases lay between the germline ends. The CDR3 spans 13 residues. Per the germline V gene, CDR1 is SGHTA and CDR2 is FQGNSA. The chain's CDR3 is CASTQGALWPQHF. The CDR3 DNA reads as TGTGCCAGCACCCAAGGGGCCCTGTGGCCCCAGCATTTT.

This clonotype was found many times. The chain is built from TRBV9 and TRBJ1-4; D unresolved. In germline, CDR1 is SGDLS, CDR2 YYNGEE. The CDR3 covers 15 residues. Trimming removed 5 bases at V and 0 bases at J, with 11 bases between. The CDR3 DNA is TGTGCCAGCAGTAAGACCCAAGCAACTAATGAAAAACTGTTTTTT. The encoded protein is CASSKTQATNEKLFF.

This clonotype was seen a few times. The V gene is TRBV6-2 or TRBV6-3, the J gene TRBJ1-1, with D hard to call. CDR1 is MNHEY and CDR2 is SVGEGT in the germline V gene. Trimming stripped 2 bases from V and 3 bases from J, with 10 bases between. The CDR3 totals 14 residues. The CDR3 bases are TGTGCCAGCAGTTACACCCTAAGGGACACTGAAGCTTTCTTT. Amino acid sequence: CASSYTLRDTEAFF.

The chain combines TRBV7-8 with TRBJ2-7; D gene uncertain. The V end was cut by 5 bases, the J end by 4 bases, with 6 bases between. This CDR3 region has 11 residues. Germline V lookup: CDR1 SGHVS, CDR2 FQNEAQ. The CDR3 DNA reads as TGTGCCAGCAGCGAGATGTACGAGCAGTACTTC. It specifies CASSEMYEQYF.

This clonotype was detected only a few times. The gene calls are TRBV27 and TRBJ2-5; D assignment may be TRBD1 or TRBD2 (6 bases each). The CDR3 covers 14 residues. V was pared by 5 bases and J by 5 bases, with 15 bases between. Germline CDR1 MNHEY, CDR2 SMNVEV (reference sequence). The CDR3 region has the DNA TGTGCCAGCAGTGGGATTACAGGGACTGAGACCCAGTACTTC. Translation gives CASSGITGTETQYF.

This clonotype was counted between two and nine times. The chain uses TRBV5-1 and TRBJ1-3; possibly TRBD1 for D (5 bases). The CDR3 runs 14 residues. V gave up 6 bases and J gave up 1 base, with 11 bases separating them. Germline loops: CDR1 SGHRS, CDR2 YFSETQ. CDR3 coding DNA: TGCGCCAGCACCCCAGGGTTATCTGGAAACACCATATATTTT. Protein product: CASTPGLSGNTIYF.

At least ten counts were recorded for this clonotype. This CDR3 is CATSDPLPSSGPTNEQFF. Written as DNA, the CDR3 is TGTGCCACCAGTGACCCACTCCCGTCTAGCGGTCCAACCAATGAGCAGTTCTTC. J is TRBJ2-1 and V is TRBV24-1; 7 nucleotides align to TRBD2. V gave up 4 bases and J gave up 6 bases; unmatched junction bases: 17. The germline CDR1 and CDR2 sequences are KGHDR and SFDVKD. This CDR3 spans 18 amino acids.

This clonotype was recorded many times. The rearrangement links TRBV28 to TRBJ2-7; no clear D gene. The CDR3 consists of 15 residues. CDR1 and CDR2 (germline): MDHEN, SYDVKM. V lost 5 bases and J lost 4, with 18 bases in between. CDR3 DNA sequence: TGTGCCAGCAGTCCCCTCTCGTGGAGTATGTACGAGCAGTACTTC. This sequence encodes CASSPLSWSMYEQYF.

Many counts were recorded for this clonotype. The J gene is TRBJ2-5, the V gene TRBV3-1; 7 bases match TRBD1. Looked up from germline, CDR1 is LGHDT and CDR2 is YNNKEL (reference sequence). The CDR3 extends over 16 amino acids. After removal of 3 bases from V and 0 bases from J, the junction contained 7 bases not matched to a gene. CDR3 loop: CASSHDGTENQETQYF. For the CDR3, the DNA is TGTGCCAGCAGCCACGATGGGACAGAGAACCAAGAGACCCAGTACTTC.

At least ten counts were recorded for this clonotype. CDR3 amino acids: CASSSLGPNSYEQYF. In nucleotides, the CDR3 is TGTGCCAGCAGTAGTTTGGGCCCCAATTCCTACGAGCAGTACTTC. The V gene is TRBV25-1, the J gene TRBJ2-7; D uncertain. CDR3 length: 15 residues. Per germline, CDR1 MGHDK and CDR2 SYGVNS. V shed 5 bases and J shed 1 base, with 15 bases lying between them.

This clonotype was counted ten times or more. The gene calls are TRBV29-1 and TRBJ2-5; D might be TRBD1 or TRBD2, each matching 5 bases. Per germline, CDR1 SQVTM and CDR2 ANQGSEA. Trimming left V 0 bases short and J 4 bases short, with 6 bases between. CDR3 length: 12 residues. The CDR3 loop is CSVEDGTETQYF. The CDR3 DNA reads TGCAGCGTTGAAGACGGGACAGAGACCCAGTACTTC.

The CDR3 DNA reads TGTGCCATCAGTAAAAGGACAGACTATAATTCACCCCTCCACTTT. Amino acids: CAISKRTDYNSPLHF. This chain links TRBV10-3 with TRBJ1-6; possible D gene TRBD1, 6 bases. CDR1 is ENHRY, CDR2 SYGVKD, per germline. This CDR3 spans 15 amino acids. The ends were cut back, 5 bases at V and 3 bases at J, with 11 bases in the middle.

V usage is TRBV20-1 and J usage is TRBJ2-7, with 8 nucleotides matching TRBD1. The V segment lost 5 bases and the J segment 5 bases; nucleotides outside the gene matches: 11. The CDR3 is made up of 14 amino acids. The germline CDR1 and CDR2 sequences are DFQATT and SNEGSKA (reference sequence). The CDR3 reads CSAFRGRGKDEQYF. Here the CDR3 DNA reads TGCAGTGCTTTCAGGGGGCGCGGGAAGGACGAGCAGTACTTC.

DNA of the CDR3: TGTGCCAGCAGTTTGGGCGGGGGGGAACCATTCAATGAGCAGTTCTTC. Protein product: CASSLGGGEPFNEQFF. The chain has TRBV12-3 or TRBV12-4 and TRBJ2-1; the match to TRBD2 covers 9 bases. This CDR3 has 16 residues. J lost 6 bases, V lost 3 bases, and 9 bases had no gene match.

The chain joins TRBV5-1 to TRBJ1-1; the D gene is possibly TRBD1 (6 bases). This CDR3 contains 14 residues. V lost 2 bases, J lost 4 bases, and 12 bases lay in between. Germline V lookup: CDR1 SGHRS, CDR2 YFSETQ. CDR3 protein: CASSLGGMSTEAFF. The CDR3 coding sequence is TGCGCCAGCAGCTTAGGGGGTATGAGCACTGAAGCTTTCTTT.

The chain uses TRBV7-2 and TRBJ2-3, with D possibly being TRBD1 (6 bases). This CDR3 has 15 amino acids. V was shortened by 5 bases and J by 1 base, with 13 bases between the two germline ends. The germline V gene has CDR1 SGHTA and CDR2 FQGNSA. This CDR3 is CASSDKGVRTDTQYF. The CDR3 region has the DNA TGTGCCAGCAGCGACAAGGGGGTTCGCACAGATACGCAGTATTTT.